Only a few counts were recorded for the clone carrying this TCR beta chain. The antigen is undetermined. The data were taken from a study of cytomegalovirus exposure and HLA in healthy donors. Points from the study as a whole: It was 150 or so TCR beta chains that were listed as cytomegalovirus-associated. Confirmation in vitro established that three CMV-associated chains were specific for CMV antigens.

The CDR3 is made up of 11 amino acids. CDR1 is MNHNS and CDR2 is SASEGT in the germline V gene. V shed 6 bases and J shed 5 bases, with 7 bases lying between them. The table came from immunoSEQ multiplex PCR; TCRdb's copy has only in-frame clones and leaves some out. The sample records some 220,000 clones, over 80% being singletons. The gene calls are TRBV6-1 and TRBJ2-5, with a tentative D call TRBD2 (5 bases). This TCR was recovered from a woman in her late teens or twenties in good health and CMV-seronegative. The specimen was PBMCs. CDR3 residues: CASSQRETQYF. The DNA for the CDR3 is TGTGCCAGCAGCCAGCGGGAGACCCAGTACTTC.